The 14 T cell receptor beta chains below all came from one sample that was sequenced in a study of CD8+ T cells in alopecia areata. RNA was isolated and reverse transcribed to cDNA, the sequencing template. The assay was immunoSEQ multiplex PCR, and TCRdb's table has in-frame clones only and misses some. The top ten clones hold approximately 10% of a sample with under 150,000 clones, around 50% of them seen once. The material sequenced was NKG2D-low CD8+ T cells sorted from blood. The receptor source for this set is a human donor with alopecia areata.

Here the CDR3 reads CASSLVGLADMETQYF. The CDR3 nucleotides read TGTGCCAGCAGCTTAGTGGGGCTAGCGGATATGGAGACCCAGTACTTC. V usage is TRBV7-9 and J usage is TRBJ2-5; 7 nucleotides match TRBD2. CDR1 and CDR2 (germline): SEHNR, FQNEAQ (reference sequence). This CDR3 contains 16 residues. V gave up 1 base and J gave up 5 bases; unmatched junction bases: 10. Complete variable domain (other parts from reference TRBV7-9 and TRBJ2-5): DTGVSQNPRHKITKRGQNVTFRCDPISEHNRLYWYRQTLGQGPEFLTYFQNEAQLEKSRLLSDRFSAERPKGSFSTLEIQRTEQGDSAMYLCASSLVGLADMETQYFGPGTRLLVL.

The chain combines TRBV29-1 with TRBJ1-1; 7 bases agree with TRBD1. The CDR3 loop spans 10 amino acids. CDR1 and CDR2 (germline): SQVTM, ANQGSEA. Trimming cost V 6 bases and J 8 bases; bases outside gene matches: 3. CDR3 nucleotides: TGCAGCGTGCAGACAGGGGAAGCTTTCTTT. As protein: CSVQTGEAFF.

V is TRBV29-1 and J is TRBJ2-4; D not resolved. Germline CDR1 and CDR2: SQVTM and ANQGSEA. The CDR3 spans 13 residues. Deletions cut 5 bases from V and 4 bases from J, with 12 bases between. The CDR3 reads CSVNGLEKNIQYF. The CDR3 DNA sequence: TGCAGCGTTAACGGGCTAGAAAAAAACATTCAGTACTTC.

The V and J genes are TRBV21-1 and TRBJ2-7; TRBD1 is taken as the D call from the table, unchecked against the DNA. TRBV21-1 is recorded as a pseudogene. The CDR3 sequence is 14 residues long. The CDR3 region has the DNA TGTGCCAGCAGCAAAGGGGACAGGGGAAACGAGCAGTACTTC. Translating gives CASSKGDRGNEQYF.

The table lists this clone with a few counts. The chain joins TRBV29-1 to TRBJ2-7; no clear D gene. In germline, CDR1 is SQVTM, CDR2 ANQGSEA. Between the trimmed V and J ends, which lost 7 bases and 6 bases, there was a span of 16 bases. The length of the CDR3 is 12 residues. The DNA for the CDR3 is TGCAGCGAAATAGGGTCTAGTGGCGAGCAGTACTTC. This sequence encodes CSEIGSSGEQYF.

The chain recombines TRBV29-1 with TRBJ2-1; 9 bases match TRBD1. This CDR3 contains 17 residues. Germline lookup yields CDR1 SQVTM and CDR2 ANQGSEA. Germline trimming cut 4 bases from V and 4 bases from J; bases unmatched to any gene: 14. In nucleotides, the CDR3 is TGCAGCGTTGTGGCAAGCCGGGACAGGGCTAGATACAATGAGCAGTTCTTC. Protein product: CSVVASRDRARYNEQFF.

The gene calls are TRBV27 and TRBJ2-1; D remains ambiguous. Trimming removed 2 bases at V and 6 bases at J, with 11 bases between. The CDR3 runs to 14 residues. The germline V gene encodes CDR1 MNHEY and CDR2 SMNVEV (reference sequence). CDR3 bases: TGTGCCAGCAGTTTACCGGAGAGGCTCAATGAGCAGTTCTTC. Protein product: CASSLPERLNEQFF.

This clone has only a few counts. The rearrangement joins TRBV14 to TRBJ2-7; D remains unclear. The CDR3 length is 13 residues. The germline V gene has CDR1 SGHDN and CDR2 FVKESK. Trimming cost V 1 base and J 2 bases, with 6 bases left between them. In DNA form, the CDR3 reads TGTGCCAGCAGCCAAGTACACCCCTACGAGCAGTACTTC. Amino acid sequence: CASSQVHPYEQYF.

The V gene is TRBV27, the J gene TRBJ2-3; 7 positions agree with TRBD2. This CDR3 is 14 amino acids long. Germline V CDR1 and CDR2: MNHEY, SMNVEV (reference sequence). V gave up 4 bases and J gave up 5 bases; unmatched junction bases: 6. CDR3 DNA: TGTGCCAGCAGTTGGACTAGAGATGGAGATACGCAGTATTTT. This codes for CASSWTRDGDTQYF.

CDR3 nucleotide sequence: TGTGCCTGGAGTAGGGGCGGTCATGAGCAGTTCTTC. It encodes CAWSRGGHEQFF. V and J are TRBV30 and TRBJ2-1; D perhaps matches TRBD1 (5 bases). CDR3 length: 12 residues. V was cut by 2 bases and J by 8 bases, with 10 bases left in between. CDR1 and CDR2 (germline): GTSNPN, SVGIG (reference sequence).

The J gene is TRBJ2-4, the V gene TRBV5-1; 8 bases fit TRBD2. CDR1 SGHRS and CDR2 YFSETQ come from the germline V gene. This CDR3 has 20 amino acids. V trimming: 6 bases; J trimming: 0 bases; junction bases outside the gene matches: 20. Here the CDR3 reads CASTNHPTTGGDLAKNIQYF. DNA of the CDR3: TGCGCCAGCACCAACCACCCCACCACGGGGGGGGATCTAGCCAAAAACATTCAGTACTTC. The full variable domain, rest sourced from reference TRBV5-1 and TRBJ2-4, is KAGVTQTPRYLIKTRGQQVTLSCSPISGHRSVSWYQQTPGQGLQFLFEYFSETQRNKGNFPGRFSGRQFSNSRSEMNVSTLELGDSALYLCASTNHPTTGGDLAKNIQYFGAGTRLSVL.

The table lists this clone with a few counts. This rearrangement joins TRBV9 to TRBJ2-1; D perhaps matches TRBD2 (5 bases). This CDR3 region has 13 residues. Germline V gives CDR1 SGDLS, CDR2 YYNGEE. V gave up 4 bases and J gave up 5 bases, with 10 bases separating them. In DNA form, the CDR3 reads TGTGCCAGCAGCCCTCGGGGTGACAATGAGCAGTTCTTC. This codes for CASSPRGDNEQFF.

The genes are TRBV28 and TRBJ1-1; D uncertain. V was shortened by 4 bases and J by 4 bases, with 7 bases between the two germline ends. This CDR3 is 12 amino acids long. Germline V gene sequence: CDR1 MDHEN, CDR2 SYDVKM. DNA of the CDR3: TGTGCCAGCAGTTCGAAGAGCACTGAAGCTTTCTTT. This codes for CASSSKSTEAFF.

This rearrangement joins TRBV6-5 to TRBJ2-1; D remains unclear. The length of the CDR3 is 13 residues. The germline gives CDR1 MNHEY, CDR2 SVGAGI. V dropped 6 bases and J dropped 10 bases, with 16 bases sitting between them. The CDR3 protein is CASSLNSKQEQFF. The CDR3 DNA reads as TGTGCCAGCAGCCTTAATAGCAAGCAGGAGCAGTTCTTC.